This TCR beta chain was identified during a study of radiotherapy plus CTLA-4 blockade in lung cancer. Study-level information: Objective responses occurred in roughly a sixth of patients; approximately 33% had disease control. Broader study findings: According to reports, early shifts in blood T cell clones, alongside interferon-beta, forecast response most accurately. Some TCR clones had been derived from tumors. These clones expanded in peripheral blood after radiotherapy plus ipilimumab.

Libraries were prepared by immunoSEQ multiplex PCR; TCRdb keeps only in-frame clonotypes and omits some of them. The sample lists around 56,000 clones, roughly four fifths occurring once. In this sample, this clone turned up a few times. Its antigen is as yet unknown. CDR3 length: 16 residues. V was trimmed by 0 bases and J by 2 bases, leaving 11 bases between them. Germline loops: CDR1 ENHRY, CDR2 SYGVKD. The rearrangement joins TRBV10-3 to TRBJ1-5, with D possibly TRBD1 on 5 matching bases. Source: peripheral blood, taken from a patient treated with radiotherapy plus ipilimumab. This clonotype was sampled from a human donor with non-small cell lung cancer who had a complete response to radiotherapy plus ipilimumab. For the CDR3, the DNA is TGTGCCATCAGTGAGTCGGCGGGGCGGGGCAATCAGCCCCAGCATTTT. It is translated as CAISESAGRGNQPQHF.